These 5 T cell receptor beta chains share one sample of origin, sequenced in a study of cytomegalovirus exposure and HLA in healthy donors. Primers included in the PCR were 60 Vbeta and 13 Jbeta primers. Method: immunoSEQ multiplex PCR; TCRdb's copy keeps in-frame clones and lacks some. The sample lists 50,000 or so clones; 81% were seen once. The material sequenced was PBMCs. The receptors were sampled from a boy aged 5-17 years in good health and CMV-seropositive.

This chain links TRBV19 with TRBJ2-1; D may be TRBD1 (6 bases). The CDR3 totals 15 residues. The germline V gene encodes CDR1 LNHDA and CDR2 SQIVND (reference sequence). The V end was cut by 6 bases, the J end by 2 bases, with 14 bases between. This CDR3 is CASRRSDSPYNEQFF. The DNA for the CDR3 is TGTGCCAGTAGACGCTCGGACAGTCCCTACAATGAGCAGTTCTTC.

A single count supports this clone. This chain connects TRBV2 to TRBJ1-5, with 8 bases lining up with TRBD1. CDR1 SNHLY and CDR2 FYNNEI come from the germline V gene. This CDR3 is 17 amino acids long. V lost 6 bases to trimming and J lost 0 bases; unmatched junction nucleotides: 10. CDR3 sequence reads: CASRGQARGDSNQPQHF. CDR3 sequence (DNA): TGTGCCAGCAGGGGACAGGCGAGAGGGGATAGCAATCAGCCCCAGCATTTT. The full variable domain, rest sourced from reference TRBV2 and TRBJ1-5, is EPEVTQTPSHQVTQMGQEVILRCVPISNHLYFYWYRQILGQKVEFLVSFYNNEISEKSEIFDDQFSVERPDGSNFTLKIRSTKLEDSAMYFCASRGQARGDSNQPQHFGDGTRLSIL.

The J gene is TRBJ2-5, the V gene TRBV7-2; TRBD2 agrees at 8 bases. Trimming removed 5 bases from V and 3 bases from J; junction bases left unmatched: 11. The CDR3 is made up of 16 amino acids. Germline lookup yields CDR1 SGHTA and CDR2 FQGNSA. The CDR3 nucleotides are TGTGCCAGCAGCGCACGGGGGGGGCTCACCGAAGAGACCCAGTACTTC. This codes for CASSARGGLTEETQYF.

The V and J genes are TRBV4-2 and TRBJ2-1, with 7 bases lining up with TRBD2. Germline assignment: CDR1 LGHNA and CDR2 YNFKEQ. The trim removed 5 bases at V and 6 bases at J, leaving 7 bases unmatched. This CDR3 region has 14 residues. CDR3 sequence: CASSAGENLNEQFF. CDR3 nucleotide sequence: TGTGCCAGCAGCGCGGGGGAGAATCTCAATGAGCAGTTCTTC.

The rearrangement uses TRBV7-2 and TRBJ2-5; 7 bases map to TRBD2. The J call is uncertain, as TRBJ2-7 better fits the DNA end. The CDR3 is 13 amino acids. CDR1 and CDR2 (germline): SGHTA, FQGNSA. CDR3 amino acids: CASSSGVTYEQYF. CDR3 DNA: TGTGCCAGCAGCAGCGGGGTTACCTACGAGCAGTACTTC.